The rows below give T cell receptor beta chains drawn from one sample of a study of beta chain features in type 1 diabetes. Here immunoSEQ multiplex PCR was the method, and the copy in TCRdb shows in-frame clones only, minus some. The top ten clones hold 0.053% of a sample with hundreds of thousands of clones, around 68% of them seen once. The sample comprised naive CD4+ T cells from blood. The receptors here all came from a man aged 30 to 45 in good health. CDR3s include the opening cysteine and the closing phenylalanine or tryptophan. The order of the fields is J gene, clone size, V gene, D gene, CDR3 protein, CDR3 DNA. The D gene is left open where the match is weak. Some rows have no size entry. The others give once, few or many, or a class for an expanded clone.

J gene: TRBJ2-6; clone size: .; V gene: TRBV30; D gene: .; CDR3 protein: CAWGDHSGANVLTF; CDR3 DNA: TGTGCCTGGGGGGACCACTCTGGGGCCAACGTCCTGACTTTC
J gene: TRBJ2-1; clone size: few; V gene: TRBV11-3; D gene: .; CDR3 protein: CASSADDYNEQFF; CDR3 DNA: TGTGCCAGCAGCGCGGACGATTACAATGAGCAGTTCTTC
J gene: TRBJ1-5; clone size: .; V gene: TRBV30; D gene: .; CDR3 protein: CAWSIGDYSNQPQHF; CDR3 DNA: TGTGCCTGGAGCATCGGGGACTATAGCAATCAGCCCCAGCATTTT
J gene: TRBJ2-1; clone size: .; V gene: TRBV20-1; D gene: .; CDR3 protein: CSGSGEYGQFF; CDR3 DNA: TGCAGTGGTTCGGGGGAATATGGGCAGTTCTTC
J gene: TRBJ2-1; clone size: .; V gene: TRBV7-9; D gene: .; CDR3 protein: CAIADSEQFF; CDR3 DNA: TGTGCCATAGCAGATAGTGAGCAGTTCTTC
J gene: TRBJ1-1; clone size: .; V gene: TRBV30; D gene: TRBD1; CDR3 protein: CAWARQGKTEAFF; CDR3 DNA: TGTGCCTGGGCTAGACAGGGAAAGACTGAAGCTTTCTTT
J gene: TRBJ2-5; clone size: .; V gene: TRBV9; D gene: TRBD2; CDR3 protein: CASSVGSSGGSLQETQYF; CDR3 DNA: TGTGCCAGCAGCGTAGGCTCCAGCGGGGGATCCCTCCAGGAGACCCAGTACTTC
J gene: TRBJ2-1; clone size: .; V gene: TRBV14; D gene: TRBD2; CDR3 protein: CASSQGISGTSYNEQFF; CDR3 DNA: TGTGCCAGCAGCCAGGGGATTAGCGGGACCTCCTACAATGAGCAGTTCTTC
J gene: TRBJ1-4; clone size: .; V gene: TRBV23-1; D gene: .; CDR3 protein: CASSQFAWGTNEKLFF; CDR3 DNA: TGCGCCAGCAGTCAATTTGCATGGGGGACTAATGAAAAACTGTTTTTT
J gene: TRBJ1-5; clone size: .; V gene: TRBV30; D gene: TRBD1; CDR3 protein: CAWSGQGSNQPQHF; CDR3 DNA: TGTGCCTGGAGTGGACAGGGCAGCAATCAGCCCCAGCATTTT
J gene: TRBJ1-1; clone size: once; V gene: TRBV30; D gene: TRBD1; CDR3 protein: CAWSPRRGNEAFF; CDR3 DNA: TGTGCCTGGAGCCCCCGCAGGGGGAATGAAGCTTTCTTT
J gene: TRBJ2-5; clone size: .; V gene: TRBV11-2; D gene: .; CDR3 protein: CASSVRQGIQETQYF; CDR3 DNA: TGTGCCAGCTCAGTTCGGCAGGGGATCCAAGAGACCCAGTACTTC
J gene: TRBJ2-3; clone size: .; V gene: TRBV23-1; D gene: .; CDR3 protein: CASSPTRVSTDTQYF; CDR3 DNA: TGCGCCAGCAGTCCCACGCGGGTTAGCACAGATACGCAGTATTTT
J gene: TRBJ1-4; clone size: .; V gene: TRBV7-9; D gene: .; CDR3 protein: CASSPARQGSEKLFF; CDR3 DNA: TGTGCCAGCAGCCCGGCTCGGCAGGGGAGTGAAAAACTGTTTTTT
J gene: TRBJ1-6; clone size: .; V gene: TRBV23-1; D gene: .; CDR3 protein: CASSAHSRGAHYNSPLHF; CDR3 DNA: TGCGCCAGCAGTGCCCACTCCCGCGGGGCTCACTATAATTCACCCCTCCACTTT
J gene: TRBJ2-5; clone size: .; V gene: TRBV7-2; D gene: .; CDR3 protein: CASSLGPLGETQYF; CDR3 DNA: TGTGCCAGCAGCTTAGGGCCCCTCGGAGAGACCCAGTACTTC
J gene: TRBJ2-7; clone size: .; V gene: TRBV14; D gene: .; CDR3 protein: CASSQEREVLYEQYF; CDR3 DNA: TGTGCCAGCAGCCAAGAAAGGGAGGTTCTCTACGAGCAGTACTTC
J gene: TRBJ2-3; clone size: few; V gene: TRBV29-1; D gene: .; CDR3 protein: CSVVGGTDTQYF; CDR3 DNA: TGCAGCGTTGTAGGGGGGACCGATACGCAGTATTTT
J gene: TRBJ2-3; clone size: .; V gene: TRBV4-3; D gene: .; CDR3 protein: CASSQDKAGAVTDTQYF; CDR3 DNA: TGCGCCAGCAGCCAAGATAAGGCAGGGGCGGTCACAGATACGCAGTATTTT
J gene: TRBJ2-1; clone size: .; V gene: TRBV6-6; D gene: .; CDR3 protein: CASTFGQHNEQFF; CDR3 DNA: TGTGCCAGCACCTTCGGACAGCACAATGAGCAGTTCTTC
J gene: TRBJ2-5; clone size: .; V gene: TRBV30; D gene: TRBD1; CDR3 protein: CAWRQPGQGPLYF; CDR3 DNA: TGTGCCTGGAGACAACCGGGACAGGGCCCCCTATACTTC
J gene: TRBJ2-1; clone size: few; V gene: TRBV28; D gene: .; CDR3 protein: CASHEDNPYNEQFF; CDR3 DNA: TGTGCCAGCCACGAGGATAACCCCTACAATGAGCAGTTCTTC
J gene: TRBJ2-7; clone size: .; V gene: TRBV6-5; D gene: .; CDR3 protein: CATRTGTTYEQYF; CDR3 DNA: TGTGCCACCCGTACAGGAACCACCTACGAGCAGTACTTC
J gene: TRBJ1-1; clone size: .; V gene: TRBV29-1; D gene: .; CDR3 protein: CSVAGRVATEAFF; CDR3 DNA: TGCAGCGTTGCTGGCAGGGTGGCCACTGAAGCTTTCTTT
J gene: TRBJ2-1; clone size: .; V gene: TRBV29-1; D gene: .; CDR3 protein: CSVRTYNEQFF; CDR3 DNA: TGCAGCGTTCGGACCTACAATGAGCAGTTCTTC
J gene: TRBJ2-5; clone size: .; V gene: TRBV20-1; D gene: .; CDR3 protein: CSAEQETQYF; CDR3 DNA: TGCAGTGCGGAGCAAGAGACCCAGTACTTC
J gene: TRBJ2-7; clone size: few; V gene: TRBV15; D gene: .; CDR3 protein: CATSSLGAEQYF; CDR3 DNA: TGTGCCACCAGCTCTTTGGGGGCCGAGCAGTACTTC
J gene: TRBJ2-7; clone size: .; V gene: TRBV11-2; D gene: TRBD1; CDR3 protein: CAITGGSYEQYF; CDR3 DNA: TGTGCCATCACAGGGGGTTCCTACGAGCAGTACTTC
J gene: TRBJ2-5; clone size: once; V gene: TRBV29-1; D gene: .; CDR3 protein: CSVHHTQETQYF; CDR3 DNA: TGCAGCGTTCATCATACCCAAGAGACCCAGTACTTC
J gene: TRBJ2-1; clone size: once; V gene: TRBV27; D gene: TRBD2; CDR3 protein: CASSLAGAEQFF; CDR3 DNA: TGTGCCAGCAGTTTGGCGGGAGCTGAGCAGTTCTTC
J gene: TRBJ2-5; clone size: .; V gene: TRBV2; D gene: .; CDR3 protein: CASSEAPRETQYF; CDR3 DNA: TGTGCCAGCAGTGAAGCGCCTCGGGAGACCCAGTACTTC
J gene: TRBJ2-5; clone size: .; V gene: TRBV30; D gene: .; CDR3 protein: CAWAGGEETQYF; CDR3 DNA: TGTGCCTGGGCAGGGGGGGAAGAGACCCAGTACTTC
J gene: TRBJ2-1; clone size: .; V gene: TRBV7-2; D gene: .; CDR3 protein: CASSLSGHNEQFF; CDR3 DNA: TGTGCCAGCAGCTTATCTGGCCACAATGAGCAGTTCTTC
J gene: TRBJ2-3; clone size: .; V gene: TRBV6-5; D gene: .; CDR3 protein: CASSYDRLTDTQYF; CDR3 DNA: TGTGCCAGCAGTTACGACAGGTTAACAGATACGCAGTATTTT
J gene: TRBJ2-2; clone size: .; V gene: TRBV4-3; D gene: TRBD1; CDR3 protein: CASSRTGSVTGELFF; CDR3 DNA: TGCGCCAGCAGCCGGACAGGGTCAGTCACCGGGGAGCTGTTTTTT
J gene: TRBJ1-4; clone size: .; V gene: TRBV29-1; D gene: .; CDR3 protein: CSVGRGLGEKLFF; CDR3 DNA: TGCAGCGTTGGAAGGGGTTTGGGTGAAAAACTGTTTTTT
J gene: TRBJ1-4; clone size: .; V gene: TRBV7-9; D gene: .; CDR3 protein: CASRYHTGEKLFF; CDR3 DNA: TGTGCCAGCAGGTACCATACGGGTGAAAAACTGTTTTTT
J gene: TRBJ1-2; clone size: .; V gene: TRBV29-1; D gene: .; CDR3 protein: CSVEEGRGYTF; CDR3 DNA: TGCAGCGTTGAAGAGGGACGCGGCTACACCTTC
J gene: TRBJ2-3; clone size: once; V gene: TRBV11-2; D gene: .; CDR3 protein: CASSARWGSTDTQYF; CDR3 DNA: TGTGCCAGCAGCGCCCGCTGGGGTAGCACAGATACGCAGTATTTT
J gene: TRBJ2-3; clone size: .; V gene: TRBV30; D gene: TRBD2; CDR3 protein: CAWSVAGAGDTQYF; CDR3 DNA: TGTGCCTGGAGTGTAGCGGGGGCAGGGGATACGCAGTATTTT
J gene: TRBJ1-2; clone size: .; V gene: TRBV7-9; D gene: TRBD1; CDR3 protein: CASSPRTGSYGYTF; CDR3 DNA: TGTGCCAGCAGCCCCCGGACAGGGAGCTATGGCTACACCTTC
J gene: TRBJ2-7; clone size: .; V gene: TRBV9; D gene: .; CDR3 protein: CASSLRPGLNEQYF; CDR3 DNA: TGTGCCAGCAGCCTTCGACCCGGGTTGAACGAGCAGTACTTC
J gene: TRBJ2-1; clone size: once; V gene: TRBV5-1; D gene: .; CDR3 protein: CASLGPETGITSEQFF; CDR3 DNA: TGCGCCAGCTTGGGACCTGAGACGGGGATAACAAGTGAGCAGTTCTTC
J gene: TRBJ2-7; clone size: .; V gene: TRBV29-1; D gene: .; CDR3 protein: CSVLLGEQYF; CDR3 DNA: TGCAGCGTTCTTTTGGGCGAGCAGTACTTC
J gene: TRBJ2-1; clone size: .; V gene: TRBV28; D gene: TRBD2; CDR3 protein: CATRTSGRDEQFF; CDR3 DNA: TGTGCCACCCGGACTAGCGGGAGAGATGAGCAGTTCTTC
J gene: TRBJ2-3; clone size: .; V gene: TRBV7-9; D gene: .; CDR3 protein: CASSLHGSTDTQYF; CDR3 DNA: TGTGCCAGCAGCTTACACGGGAGCACAGATACGCAGTATTTT
J gene: TRBJ2-3; clone size: .; V gene: TRBV9; D gene: .; CDR3 protein: CASSARDTQYF; CDR3 DNA: TGTGCCAGCAGCGCGAGGGATACGCAGTATTTT
J gene: TRBJ1-1; clone size: .; V gene: TRBV9; D gene: .; CDR3 protein: CASSRLNTEAFF; CDR3 DNA: TGTGCCAGCAGCCGATTGAACACTGAAGCTTTCTTT